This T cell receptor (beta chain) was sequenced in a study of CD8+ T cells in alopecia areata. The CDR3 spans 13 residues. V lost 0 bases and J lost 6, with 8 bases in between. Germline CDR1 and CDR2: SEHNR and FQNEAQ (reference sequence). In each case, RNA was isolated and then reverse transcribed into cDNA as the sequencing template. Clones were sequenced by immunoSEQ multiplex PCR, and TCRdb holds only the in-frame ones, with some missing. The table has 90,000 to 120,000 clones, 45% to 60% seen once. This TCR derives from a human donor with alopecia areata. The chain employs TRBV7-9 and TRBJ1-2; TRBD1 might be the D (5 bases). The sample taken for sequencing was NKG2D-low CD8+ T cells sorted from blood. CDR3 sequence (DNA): TGTGCCAGCAGCTTAGCGGGGGATAATGGCTACACCTTC. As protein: CASSLAGDNGYTF. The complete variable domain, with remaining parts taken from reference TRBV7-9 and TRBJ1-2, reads DTGVSQNPRHKITKRGQNVTFRCDPISEHNRLYWYRQTLGQGPEFLTYFQNEAQLEKSRLLSDRFSAERPKGSFSTLEIQRTEQGDSAMYLCASSLAGDNGYTFGSGTRLTVV.